The 9 T cell receptor beta chains below all came from one sample that was sequenced in a study of response to subunit inactivated influenza vaccine. One entry per CDR3 protein, called by TCRdb with MiXCR from the RT-PCR reads. The data show 600,000 to 700,000 distinct CDR3 sequences, 14% seen once. This specimen consisted of PBMCs from blood, obtained roughly 2 weeks before vaccination. The receptors stem from a man aged 50-59 years who received an inactivated influenza vaccine.

The chain links TRBV7-2 to TRBJ2-3, with D perhaps TRBD2 (6 bases). Germline CDR1 and CDR2: SGHTA and FQGNSA. Between the trimmed V and J ends, which lost 5 bases and 7 bases, there was a span of 22 bases. This CDR3 spans 16 amino acids. Here the CDR3 reads CASSPPEGRWTNTQYF. The CDR3 DNA is TGTGCCAGCAGCCCCCCGGAGGGTCGGTGGACTAATACGCAGTATTTT. The full variable domain, its missing parts supplied by reference TRBV7-2 and TRBJ2-3, is GAGVSQSPSNKVTEKGKDVELRCDPISGHTALYWYRQSLGQGLEFLIYFQGNSAPDKSGLPSDRFSAERTGGSVSTLTIQRTQQEDSAVYLCASSPPEGRWTNTQYFGPGTRLTVL.

V gene TRBV14 combines with J gene TRBJ1-6, with a possible D match to TRBD1 (5 bases). The CDR3 length is 19 residues. V was clipped by 0 bases and J by 0 bases, with 15 bases between them. Germline CDR1 and CDR2: SGHDN and FVKESK. The CDR3 loop is CASSQDLRDRSSYNSPLHF. The CDR3 nucleotides read TGTGCCAGCAGCCAAGATCTAAGGGACCGAAGCTCCTATAATTCACCCCTCCACTTT.

The CDR3 DNA is TGTGCCAGCAGTCATCCGGGACAGCCCAAGGAAATAACAGATACGCAGTATTTT. Translation: CASSHPGQPKEITDTQYF. V usage is TRBV28 and J usage is TRBJ2-3, with 7 bases identical to TRBD1. This CDR3 comprises 18 residues. Trimming at V came to 5 bases and at J to 3 bases, leaving 17 bases not matched to a gene. Germline CDR1 is MDHEN and CDR2 is SYDVKM.

Only a few counts were recorded for this clonotype. This sequence joins TRBV18 and TRBJ2-2; weak D call: TRBD1 (5 bases). The germline CDR1 and CDR2 sequences are KGHSH and LQKENI. V lost 2 bases and J 6 bases, leaving 16 bases between the germline ends. There are 16 residues in the CDR3. The CDR3, as DNA: TGTGCCAGCTCACCAGGACACGGCCTGCGACCCGGGGAGCTGTTTTTT. Protein product: CASSPGHGLRPGELFF. Combining the CDR3 with reference TRBV18 and TRBJ2-2 gives the whole variable domain NAGVMQNPRHLVRRRGQEARLRCSPMKGHSHVYWYRQLPEEGLKFMVYLQKENIIDESGMPKERFSAEFPKEGPSILRIQQVVRGDSAAYFCASSPGHGLRPGELFFGEGSRLTVL.

This clonotype was detected only a few times. The rearrangement links TRBV4-1 to TRBJ2-2; 8 bases are a match to TRBD1. CDR1 MGHRA and CDR2 YSYEKL come from the germline V gene. With 3 bases clipped from V and 7 bases from J, the junction kept 4 bases outside the gene matches. This CDR3 is built from 14 residues. CDR3 sequence (DNA): TGCGCCAGCAGCCAGGGACAGGTGGTCGGGGAGCTGTTTTTT. It codes for CASSQGQVVGELFF.

On this clonotype itself: This may be a read error: a much more frequent sequence differs by one nucleotide. Here the CDR3 reads CSTTDKRWDTQYF. The DNA for the CDR3 is TGCAGTACTACGGATAAACGATGGGATACTCAGTACTTC. This sequence joins TRBV20-1 and TRBJ2-4, with D unclear. The CDR3 has 13 residues. With 8 bases removed from V and 12 bases from J, the gap between germline ends came to 23 bases. Germline CDR1 and CDR2: DFQATT and SNEGSKA (reference sequence).

This clonotype came up a few times. The chain employs TRBV4-3 and TRBJ2-3; D is possibly TRBD1 (6 bases). The V and J ends lost 1 base and 6 bases respectively, with 20 bases between them. CDR3 length: 17 residues. Germline CDR1 reads LGHNA; CDR2 reads YSLEER. The CDR3 DNA reads as TGCGCCAGCAGCCAAGCAGAGACAGGCCCCGTTTGGGATACGCAGTATTTT. Encoded protein: CASSQAETGPVWDTQYF.

The chain is built from TRBV7-3 and TRBJ2-1; 10 nucleotides align to TRBD2. This CDR3 contains 15 residues. Germline V gene lookup returns CDR1 SGHTA and CDR2 FQGTGA. The junction had 4 bases not matched to a gene; V was cut back by 5 bases and J by 3 bases. The CDR3 sequence: CASSPAGGVYNEQFF. CDR3 DNA: TGTGCCAGCAGCCCAGCGGGAGGGGTCTACAATGAGCAGTTCTTC.

The chain is built from TRBV24-1 and TRBJ2-1; D possibly corresponds to TRBD2 (5 bases). This CDR3 comprises 13 residues. The V end was cut by 3 bases, the J end by 8 bases, with 10 bases between. The germline V gene encodes CDR1 KGHDR and CDR2 SFDVKD. Here the CDR3 DNA reads TGTGCCACCAGTGATCCCGGGGTTTATGAGCAGTTCTTC. It translates to CATSDPGVYEQFF.